The present T cell receptor (beta chain) was sequenced within a study of blood T cell repertoires in COVID-19. Study at large: The study drew acute and convalescent COVID-19 samples from the United States, Italy and Spain. The cDNA or gDNA used as material had been derived from T cells, B-cell-depleted T cells, or PBMCs.

As processed by the authors: Cell counts per sample came from amplifying reference gene primers. Method: immunoSEQ multiplex PCR; TCRdb's copy keeps in-frame clones and lacks some. For V, J and clone size, that table is used; D and trimming come from the DNA. The sample records some 340,000 clones, about 85% being singletons. Trimming took off 4 bases at V and 7 bases at J, with 10 bases between the two ends. CDR3 size: 12 residues. The chain carries TRBV12-3 or TRBV12-4 and TRBJ1-1; tentatively, D is TRBD1 (5 bases). The sequence was collected from a woman between 18 and 29 years old with acute or convalescent COVID-19. Sequences were obtained from peripheral blood. CDR3 sequence: CASSSSQGEAFF. As DNA, the CDR3 is TGTGCCAGCAGTTCCTCCCAGGGTGAAGCTTTCTTT.